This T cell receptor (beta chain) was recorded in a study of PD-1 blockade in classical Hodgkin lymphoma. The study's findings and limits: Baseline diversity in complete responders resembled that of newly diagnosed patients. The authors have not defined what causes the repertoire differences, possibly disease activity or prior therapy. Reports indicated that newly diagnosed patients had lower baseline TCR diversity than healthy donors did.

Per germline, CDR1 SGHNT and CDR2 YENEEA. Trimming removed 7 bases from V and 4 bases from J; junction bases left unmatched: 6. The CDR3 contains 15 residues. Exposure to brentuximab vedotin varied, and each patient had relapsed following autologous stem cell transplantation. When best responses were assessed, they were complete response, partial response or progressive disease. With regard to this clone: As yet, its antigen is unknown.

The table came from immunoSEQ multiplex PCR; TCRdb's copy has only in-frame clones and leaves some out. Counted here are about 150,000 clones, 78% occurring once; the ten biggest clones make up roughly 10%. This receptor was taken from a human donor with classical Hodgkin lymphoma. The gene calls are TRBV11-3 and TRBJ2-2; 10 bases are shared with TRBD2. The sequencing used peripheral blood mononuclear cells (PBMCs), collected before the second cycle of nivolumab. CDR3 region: CASTAERGGTGELFF. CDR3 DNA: TGTGCCAGCACCGCAGAGCGGGGGGGCACCGGGGAGCTGTTTTTT.